This T cell receptor beta chain was captured by sequencing in a study of blood T cell repertoires in COVID-19. Overall study: The study drew acute and convalescent COVID-19 samples from the United States, Italy and Spain. T cells, B-cell-depleted T cells, or PBMCs provided the cDNA or gDNA that served as material.

How the authors handled the data: Reference gene primer amplification gave nucleated cell count estimates. Sequencing used immunoSEQ multiplex PCR; TCRdb keeps in-frame clones, though not all of them. From that table come the V and J calls and clone size; the DNA was used to work out D and trimming. The table lists approximately 140,000 clones, 70% to 85% of them singletons. Germline loops: CDR1 SNHLY, CDR2 FYNNEI. V lost 7 bases to trimming and J lost 3 bases, with 10 bases between them. The CDR3 spans 13 residues. The specimen was peripheral blood. The clonotype comes from an elderly woman in a cohort sampled during active or convalescent COVID-19. V and J are TRBV2 and TRBJ1-5; tentative D call: TRBD1 (6 bases). CDR3 sequence: CASNGQLNQPQHF. The CDR3 DNA sequence: TGTGCCAGCAACGGACAGCTCAATCAGCCCCAGCATTTT.